The 11 T cell receptor beta chains below were found in one sample sequenced in a study of OX40 agonist ivuxolimab in advanced cancers. The method behind the library was the immunoSEQ multiplex PCR assay. The clones in this table, taken by TCRdb from immuneACCESS, are in-frame only. Not every clone is retained; where verified, under half of the shortfall comes from an unresolved V gene, and the cause of the rest is unknown. This sample is represented by some 74,000 clones; 70% to 85% of them were singletons. The top ten clonotypes cover under 4% of the sample. Sample: CD4+ or CD8+ T cells sorted from blood, taken in a trial of the OX40 agonist ivuxolimab. The receptors originated from an adult with an advanced solid tumor such as melanoma, head and neck, liver or kidney cancer.

In its sample, this clone was seen a few times. The chain couples TRBV30 to TRBJ2-7; unclear D gene. V lost 0 bases, J lost 1 base, and 10 bases lay in between. Per the germline V gene, CDR1 is GTSNPN and CDR2 is SVGIG (reference sequence). The CDR3 totals 14 residues. CDR3 protein: CAWSVGSPSYEQYF. The CDR3 bases are TGTGCCTGGAGTGTTGGCAGCCCTTCCTACGAGCAGTACTTC.

This clone was seen only a few times. The V call is TRBV7-1, the J call TRBJ1-4, with 8 bases identical to TRBD1. TRBV7-1 is filed as an ORF, its function uncertain. V trimming: 4 bases; J trimming: 15 bases; junction bases outside the gene matches: 16. The CDR3 length is 15 residues. The CDR3 reads CASSLAIGQGQSVFF. For the CDR3, the DNA is TGTGCCAGCAGCTTAGCGATAGGACAGGGACAATCGGTGTTTTTT.

J is TRBJ2-3 and V is TRBV11-2; D may be TRBD1 (5 bases). Per germline, CDR1 SGHAT and CDR2 FQNNGV. V lost 0 bases to trimming and J lost 11 bases, with 6 bases between them. This CDR3 is 11 amino acids long. The CDR3 is CASSLDREQYF. In nucleotides, the CDR3 is TGTGCCAGCAGCTTAGACAGGGAGCAGTATTTT.

This clone has only one observation. The chain carries TRBV6-5 and TRBJ1-5, with a possible D match to TRBD1 (6 bases). With 5 bases removed from V and 3 bases from J, the gap between germline ends came to 14 bases. This CDR3 contains 15 residues. Germline CDR1 MNHEY, CDR2 SVGAGI. Here the CDR3 DNA reads TGTGCCAGCAGTCTACGTTGGACAGTCAATCAGCCCCAGCATTTT. It encodes CASSLRWTVNQPQHF.

This clone has just one count. J is TRBJ2-5 and V is TRBV5-1; D gene unclear. The CDR3 totals 15 residues. Germline V gene data show CDR1 as SGHRS and CDR2 as YFSETQ. The germline V and J ends were trimmed by 4 bases and 5 bases, with 18 bases remaining between them. CDR3 DNA: TGCGCCAGCAGCCCCCTCCCGTGGCCAAGGGAGACCCAGTACTTC. Protein product: CASSPLPWPRETQYF. The whole variable domain, remainder taken from reference TRBV5-1 and TRBJ2-5, is KAGVTQTPRYLIKTRGQQVTLSCSPISGHRSVSWYQQTPGQGLQFLFEYFSETQRNKGNFPGRFSGRQFSNSRSEMNVSTLELGDSALYLCASSPLPWPRETQYFGPGTRLLVL.

V usage is TRBV5-6 and J usage is TRBJ2-1, with D possibly TRBD2 on 6 matching bases. Germline-derived CDR1 and CDR2 are SGHDT and YYEEEE. The CDR3 is 16 amino acids. V was trimmed by 5 bases and J by 7 bases, leaving 22 bases between them. The CDR3 sequence is CASRRRGAYSLNEQFF. The CDR3 DNA reads as TGTGCCAGCAGACGGCGGGGCGCCTATTCGTTAAATGAGCAGTTCTTC. Drawing the rest from reference TRBV5-6 and TRBJ2-1, the complete variable domain is DAGVTQSPTHLIKTRGQQVTLRCSPKSGHDTVSWYQQALGQGPQFIFQYYEEEERQRGNFPDRFSGHQFPNYSSELNVNALLLGDSALYLCASRRRGAYSLNEQFFGPGTRLTVL.

This rearrangement joins TRBV7-6 to TRBJ2-2; 7 nucleotides line up with TRBD2. Trimming took 0 bases from V and 4 from J; bases not matched to a gene: 8. Germline loops: CDR1 SGHVS, CDR2 FNYEAQ. There are 17 residues in the CDR3. As DNA, the CDR3 is TGTGCCAGCAGCTTAGCGTTGTGGGAGGGCGCCACCGGGGAGCTGTTTTTT. Its protein product is CASSLALWEGATGELFF.

The chain couples TRBV18 to TRBJ2-3; D is ambiguous. CDR1 is KGHSH, CDR2 LQKENI, per germline. V dropped 3 bases and J dropped 4 bases, with 5 bases sitting between them. CDR3 length equals 12 residues. The CDR3 bases are TGTGCCAGCTCACCCAGATCAGATACGCAGTATTTT. Residues: CASSPRSDTQYF.

The rearrangement joins TRBV2 to TRBJ1-1; D is ambiguous. Germline V gene data show CDR1 as SNHLY and CDR2 as FYNNEI. This CDR3 spans 14 amino acids. V shed 5 bases and J shed 6 bases, with 16 bases lying between them. CDR3 sequence reads: CASSPEGVGAEAFF. CDR3 coding DNA: TGTGCCAGCAGTCCTGAAGGTGTGGGTGCTGAAGCTTTCTTT.

This chain uses TRBV7-6 with TRBJ2-3, with 10 bases identical to TRBD2. The junction had 2 bases not matched to a gene; V was cut back by 5 bases and J by 0 bases. The CDR3 has 15 residues. Germline V gene sequence: CDR1 SGHVS, CDR2 FNYEAQ. Here the CDR3 DNA reads TGTGCCAGCAGCCCTAGCGGGAGTAGCACAGATACGCAGTATTTT. As protein: CASSPSGSSTDTQYF. The full variable domain, in which reference TRBV7-6 and TRBJ2-3 provide the parts outside the CDR3, is GAGVSQSPRYKVTKRGQDVALRCDPISGHVSLYWYRQALGQGPEFLTYFNYEAQQDKSGLPNDRFSAERPEGSISTLTIQRTEQRDSAMYRCASSPSGSSTDTQYFGPGTRLTVL.

The V gene is TRBV28, the J gene TRBJ2-1, with TRBD1 matching 9 bases. V was clipped by 5 bases and J by 8 bases; unmatched bases: 10. This CDR3 is 15 amino acids long. Germline-derived CDR1 and CDR2 are MDHEN and SYDVKM. CDR3 DNA: TGTGCCAGCAGTCCGGGACAGGGAGGTTGGGATGAGCAGTTCTTC. It translates to CASSPGQGGWDEQFF. Full variable domain (outside the CDR3, taken from reference TRBV28 and TRBJ2-1): DVKVTQSSRYLVKRTGEKVFLECVQDMDHENMFWYRQDPGLGLRLIYFSYDVKMKEKGDIPEGYSVSREKKERFSLILESASTNQTSMYLCASSPGQGGWDEQFFGPGTRLTVL.